One and the same sample provided the 18 T cell receptor beta chains below, sequenced in a study of Ad26.COV2.S vaccination and SARS-CoV-2 variants. The method was immunoSEQ multiplex PCR; TCRdb's version includes in-frame clones alone and lacks a portion of them. The repertoire holds some 190,000 clones, with around 88% as singletons. This specimen was peripheral blood, taken after recovery from COVID-19. The receptor set was obtained from a human donor who had recovered from COVID-19.

This chain joins TRBV5-1 and TRBJ2-7, with 10 bases fitting TRBD1. V lost 0 bases and J lost 2; bases outside the gene matches: 2. Germline V gene lookup returns CDR1 SGHRS and CDR2 YFSETQ. This CDR3 spans 15 amino acids. The CDR3 loop reads CASSLGGTGAYEQYF. The CDR3 DNA is TGCGCCAGCAGCTTGGGGGGGACAGGGGCCTACGAGCAGTACTTC.

The chain employs TRBV4-2 and TRBJ2-5; 8 bases match TRBD2. J gave up 0 bases and V 1 base, and 13 bases lay outside the gene matches. Germline V CDR1 and CDR2: LGHNA, YNFKEQ. This CDR3 region has 19 residues. CDR3: CASSQGIRTSGNYQETQYF. The CDR3, as DNA: TGTGCCAGCAGCCAAGGAATCCGAACTAGCGGAAATTACCAAGAGACCCAGTACTTC.

The chain recombines TRBV28 with TRBJ1-4; possible D gene TRBD1, 6 bases. Germline V CDR1 and CDR2: MDHEN, SYDVKM. The CDR3 is made up of 14 amino acids. Between the trimmed V and J ends, which lost 6 bases and 6 bases, there was a span of 14 bases. Here the CDR3 DNA reads TGTGCCAGCAGGGCAGGAGGGGGGGATGAAAAACTGTTTTTT. Protein: CASRAGGGDEKLFF.

The gene calls are TRBV3-1 (or the pseudogene TRBV3-2) and TRBJ2-2; D is unclear. The CDR3 is 13 residues long. The ends were cut back, 6 bases at V and 6 bases at J, with 11 bases in the middle. Per germline, CDR1 LGHDT and CDR2 YNNKEL (reference sequence). CDR3 amino acids: CASSASTAGELFF. The CDR3, as DNA: TGTGCCAGCAGTGCTAGTACCGCCGGGGAGCTGTTTTTT.

CDR3 DNA: TGTGCCAGCAGCGTAGCAGACTACACCGGGGAGCTGTTTTTT. The encoded protein is CASSVADYTGELFF. The rearrangement uses TRBV9 and TRBJ2-2; no clear D gene. The CDR3 runs 14 residues. V was shortened by 0 bases and J by 3 bases, with 6 bases between the two germline ends. CDR1 and CDR2 (germline): SGDLS, YYNGEE.

This chain links TRBV7-3 with TRBJ2-1, with D perhaps matching TRBD2 (5 bases). V lost 4 bases and J lost 8, with 12 bases in between. Germline V CDR1 and CDR2: SGHTA, FQGTGA. The CDR3 sequence is 13 residues long. CDR3 DNA sequence: TGTGCCAGCAGCTCCACCAAGAGGGATGAGCAGTTCTTC. Protein product: CASSSTKRDEQFF.

The chain is built from TRBV30 and TRBJ2-1; D perhaps matches TRBD1 (6 bases). V was clipped by 7 bases and J by 3 bases, with 16 bases between them. This CDR3 has 14 amino acids. Looked up from germline, CDR1 is GTSNPN and CDR2 is SVGIG (reference sequence). CDR3 region: CALTGQSVYNEQFF. CDR3 sequence (DNA): TGTGCCTTAACAGGACAGTCAGTCTACAATGAGCAGTTCTTC. Full variable domain (missing parts from reference TRBV30 and TRBJ2-1): SQTIHQWPATLVQPVGSPLSLECTVEGTSNPNLYWYRQAAGRGLQLLFYSVGIGQISSEVPQNLSASRPQDRQFILSSKKLLLSDSGFYLCALTGQSVYNEQFFGPGTRLTVL.

The table lists this clone with a count of one. This chain links TRBV28 with TRBJ1-1; TRBD1 matches 7 bases. V was clipped by 6 bases and J by 4 bases; unmatched bases: 5. Germline CDR1 is MDHEN and CDR2 is SYDVKM. The CDR3 sequence is 13 residues long. CDR3 bases: TGTGCCAGCAGGCAAAACAGGGGCACTGAAGCTTTCTTT. Translated: CASRQNRGTEAFF.

This clone has just one count. This sequence joins TRBV11-2 and TRBJ2-1; D perhaps matches TRBD2 (6 bases). Germline assignment: CDR1 SGHAT and CDR2 FQNNGV. V dropped 6 bases and J dropped 0 bases, with 18 bases sitting between them. The CDR3 consists of 17 residues. The CDR3 loop reads CASSRDWSMGSYNEQFF. The CDR3, as DNA: TGTGCCAGCAGTCGGGACTGGTCGATGGGCTCCTACAATGAGCAGTTCTTC.

This chain uses TRBV19 with TRBJ2-2, with TRBD2 matching over 8 bases. Losses at the gene ends were 5 bases for V and 1 base for J; bases not matched to a gene: 18. This CDR3 spans 20 amino acids. CDR1 is LNHDA and CDR2 is SQIVND in the germline V gene (reference sequence). CDR3 nucleotide sequence: TGTGCCAGTAGTCCTGGGGCGTATAGCGGGACCCGAGGGAACACCGGGGAGCTGTTTTTT. It yields the protein CASSPGAYSGTRGNTGELFF.

The chain recombines TRBV6-6 with TRBJ2-3, with 9 bases matching TRBD1. The CDR3 is 16 residues long. Per germline, CDR1 MNHNY and CDR2 SVGAGI (reference sequence). V shed 3 bases, J shed 6 bases, and the junction held 10 bases outside the gene matches. In DNA form, the CDR3 reads TGTGCCAGCAGTTATTTTGGGGACAGGGTCGGGGATACGCAGTATTTT. It is translated as CASSYFGDRVGDTQYF.

This chain joins TRBV5-6 and TRBJ2-2, with TRBD2 as a possible D gene (5 bases). CDR1 SGHDT and CDR2 YYEEEE come from the germline V gene. The CDR3 runs 16 residues. The germline V and J ends were trimmed by 1 base and 2 bases, with 12 bases remaining between them. DNA for the CDR3: TGTGCCAGCAGCTTGAGGTGGACTTCCAACACCGGGGAGCTGTTTTTT. Translation: CASSLRWTSNTGELFF.

V and J are TRBV6-1 and TRBJ1-6; D gene uncertain. The CDR3 has 15 amino acids. CDR1 is MNHNS, CDR2 SASEGT, per germline. V was cut by 3 bases and J by 0 bases, with 6 bases left in between. CDR3 protein: CASSDRSSYNSPLHF. In DNA, the CDR3 is TGTGCCAGCAGTGATCGAAGCTCCTATAATTCACCCCTCCACTTT.

The chain has TRBV30 and TRBJ2-7, with D hard to call. V was pared by 4 bases and J by 0 bases, with 10 bases between. Germline lookup yields CDR1 GTSNPN and CDR2 SVGIG (reference sequence). This CDR3 is 13 amino acids long. CDR3 nucleotides: TGTGCCTGGACCCTCACTAACTCCTACGAGCAGTACTTC. Its protein is CAWTLTNSYEQYF.

The chain uses TRBV5-1 and TRBJ1-2; possibly TRBD1 for D (5 bases). V gave up 0 bases and J gave up 5 bases, with 14 bases separating them. CDR1 and CDR2 from the germline V gene are SGHRS and YFSETQ. The CDR3 is 15 residues long. The DNA for the CDR3 is TGCGCCAGCAGCTTGGGGGACGGCCGGGGATATGGCTACACCTTC. It is translated as CASSLGDGRGYGYTF.

The genes are TRBV28 and TRBJ2-3; 8 bases align to TRBD1. V lost 10 bases, J lost 2 bases, and 5 bases stayed unmatched. The germline CDR1 and CDR2 sequences are MDHEN and SYDVKM. The CDR3 extends over 13 amino acids. The CDR3 nucleotides read TGTGCCACCAGGGGGCGATCCACAGATACGCAGTATTTT. It specifies CATRGRSTDTQYF.

The V and J genes are TRBV5-6 and TRBJ2-3; D possibly corresponds to TRBD1 (5 bases). Germline CDR1 is SGHDT and CDR2 is YYEEEE. Trimming shortened V by 4 bases and J by 3 bases, and 9 bases separated the two germline ends. CDR3 length equals 13 residues. This CDR3 is CASSPDRTDTQYF. The DNA of the CDR3 is TGTGCCAGCAGCCCCGACAGAACAGATACGCAGTATTTT.

The chain carries TRBV7-9 and TRBJ2-5; the D is unclear. The V gene lost 0 bases and the J gene lost 7 bases, with 12 bases spanning the gap. The CDR3 totals 14 residues. Germline CDR1 is SEHNR and CDR2 is FQNEAQ (reference sequence). CDR3 bases: TGTGCCAGCAGCTTAGCAGTCCCTTCTGGGACCCAGTACTTC. Translated: CASSLAVPSGTQYF.